The present T cell receptor beta chain was sequenced within a study of cytotoxic CD8 clonotypes in ibrutinib-treated CLL. For the study at large: Patients attained 24 partial and 2 complete responses; at median about 74 months, 14 remained remitted while about twelve progressed.

Sequenced by immunoSEQ multiplex PCR; TCRdb stores in-frame clones only, minus some. This table has roughly 150,000 clones, over 75% appearing once. Study results and limitations: Baseline levels of clonality went above those of age-matched healthy donors and moved with circulating CD8+ T-cell counts.

The CDR3 has 17 amino acids. Germline values: CDR1 KGHSH, CDR2 LQKENI. The V gene end was trimmed by 6 bases and the J gene end by 4 bases; junction bases not matched to a gene: 13. For this clone: The antigen is undetermined.

The specimen comprised PBMCs, sampled at disease progression, from a patient treated with ibrutinib. The origin of this receptor is a human donor with chronic lymphocytic leukemia. The chain links TRBV18 to TRBJ1-5; 9 bases agree with TRBD1. CDR3 protein: CASSRSPGQGENQPQHF. CDR3 DNA: TGTGCCAGCTCCCGGTCCCCGGGACAGGGAGAAAATCAGCCCCAGCATTTT.